These 26 T cell receptor beta chains were all obtained from the same sample, sequenced in a study of human T cells and chemical hapten exposure. Stated time point: patch test 3, about 24 weeks after DPC sensitization. Treatment of the sample: therapeutic diphenylcyclopropenone sensitization with weekly scalp DPC. MiXCR, applied by TCRdb to the RACE reads, yields one record per CDR3 protein. Of 150,000 to 200,000 distinct CDR3 sequences in the sample, under 30% were seen once. The sample in question was whole blood, obtained in connection with sensitization to the hapten diphenylcyclopropenone (DPC). Every receptor here comes from a woman aged 40 to 50 with alopecia areata. Some clones in this sample may be carry-over from other donors' samples.

The chain joins TRBV29-1 to TRBJ2-3; D unclear. CDR3 length: 16 residues. Trimming cost V 3 bases and J 2 bases, with 18 bases left between them. CDR1 and CDR2 from the germline V gene are SQVTM and ANQGSEA. For the CDR3, the DNA is TGCAGCGTTGAGAGCGTTTGGGGTCGTTTCACAGATACGCAGTATTTT. Translated: CSVESVWGRFTDTQYF.

This rearrangement joins TRBV2 to TRBJ1-1; D may be TRBD1 (5 bases). The CDR3 has 13 amino acids. CDR1 SNHLY and CDR2 FYNNEI come from the germline V gene. V lost 5 bases and J lost 11, with 18 bases in between. The CDR3: CASSLDAPGLAFF. DNA for the CDR3: TGTGCCAGCAGTCTTGACGCCCCAGGGTTGGCTTTCTTT.

V and J are TRBV15 and TRBJ1-4; D possibly corresponds to TRBD1 (6 bases). CDR1 and CDR2 (germline): LNHNV, YYDKDF (reference sequence). CDR3 length: 14 residues. The germline V and J ends were trimmed by 3 bases and 3 bases, with 8 bases remaining between them. The CDR3 DNA is TGTGCCACCAGCAGCGGACAGCCTAATGAAAAACTGTTTTTT. It encodes CATSSGQPNEKLFF.

V and J are TRBV3-1 and TRBJ2-1; D perhaps matches TRBD2 (5 bases). There are 14 residues in the CDR3. Trimming removed 7 bases from V and 1 base from J, with 11 bases in between. Germline-derived CDR1 and CDR2 are LGHDT and YNNKEL (reference sequence). The CDR3 DNA follows: TGTGCCAGCACCCTCGGAGGTTCCTACAATGAGCAGTTCTTC. Translated, it gives CASTLGGSYNEQFF.

The sample holds a few counts of this clonotype. V and J are TRBV29-1 and TRBJ2-1; no reliable D call. CDR3 length: 18 amino acids. V was pared by 0 bases and J by 7 bases, with 25 bases between. Germline values: CDR1 SQVTM, CDR2 ANQGSEA. The CDR3 loop is CSVEDHGRRTLRWNEQFF. The CDR3 DNA follows: TGCAGCGTTGAAGATCATGGGCGCAGGACCCTACGGTGGAATGAGCAGTTCTTC.

Here the CDR3 DNA reads TGTGCCAGCAGCTTAGCTGGGCGGACAGGGGGCCTTGAAGCTTTCTTT. As protein: CASSLAGRTGGLEAFF. This chain links TRBV7-2 with TRBJ1-1, with 11 bases aligning to TRBD1. This CDR3 has 16 residues. V dropped 0 bases and J dropped 7; count of bases not matched to a gene: 7. CDR1 and CDR2 (germline): SGHTA, FQGNSA.

This clonotype was counted a few times. V gene TRBV12-3 or TRBV12-4 combines with J gene TRBJ1-5, with 10 positions matching TRBD1. The V and J ends lost 5 bases and 6 bases, in that order; junction bases with no gene match: 7. The CDR3 is 15 residues long. The CDR3 sequence: CASSLGQGLGQPQHF. The CDR3 region has the DNA TGTGCCAGCAGTCTGGGACAGGGGTTGGGTCAGCCCCAGCATTTT.

This clonotype was seen only a few times. This sequence joins TRBV7-2 and TRBJ2-7; TRBD2 might be the D (5 bases). This CDR3 is built from 16 residues. The germline gives CDR1 SGHTA, CDR2 FQGNSA. Trimming cost V 4 bases and J 0 bases, with 16 bases left between them. CDR3 sequence reads: CASSSTPSGSSYEQYF. CDR3 DNA: TGTGCCAGCAGCTCCACGCCCAGCGGCTCCTCCTACGAGCAGTACTTC.

The J gene is TRBJ2-7, the V gene TRBV4-3; 13 positions match TRBD2. CDR3 length: 19 amino acids. Germline V lookup: CDR1 LGHNA, CDR2 YSLEER. V was clipped by 0 bases and J by 3 bases; unmatched bases: 11. The CDR3, as DNA: TGCGCCAGCAGCCAAGATGGTTGGGGGACTAGCGGGACTGACTACGAGCAGTACTTC. Its translation is CASSQDGWGTSGTDYEQYF.

This clonotype was seen repeatedly, ten times or more. The chain combines TRBV5-1 with TRBJ2-7; 8 nucleotides line up with TRBD2. The CDR3 is 16 amino acids. Unmatched junction bases numbered 12, after V lost 2 bases and J lost 5 bases. In germline, CDR1 is SGHRS, CDR2 YFSETQ. DNA for the CDR3: TGCGCCAGCAGCTTCGGTAGCGGGGCAGAATACGACGAGCAGTACTTC. Amino acid sequence: CASSFGSGAEYDEQYF.

This clonotype occurred a few times. The gene calls are TRBV4-3 and TRBJ1-1; D is ambiguous. V was trimmed by 1 base and J by 1 base, leaving 10 bases between them. This CDR3 has 15 residues. Germline loops: CDR1 LGHNA, CDR2 YSLEER. The CDR3 DNA reads TGCGCCAGCAGCCAAGTCCCGACCGAGAACACTGAAGCTTTCTTT. It yields the protein CASSQVPTENTEAFF.

This clonotype turned up a few times. The chain carries TRBV12-3 or TRBV12-4 and TRBJ1-1; D possibly corresponds to TRBD1 (5 bases). V gave up 5 bases and J gave up 6 bases, with 10 bases separating them. This CDR3 has 12 residues. The CDR3, as DNA: TGTGCCAGCAGTGACCCGGGGGCTGAAGCTTTCTTT. Translated: CASSDPGAEAFF.

The chain links TRBV4-2 to TRBJ2-7; possible D gene TRBD1, 5 bases. Germline CDR1 LGHNA, CDR2 YNFKEQ. V was trimmed by 2 bases and J by 3 bases, leaving 11 bases between them. This CDR3 comprises 14 residues. CDR3 DNA sequence: TGTGCCAGCAGCCAAAACACAGGAGACTACGAGCAGTACTTC. Amino acids: CASSQNTGDYEQYF.

In this sample, this clonotype turned up many times. V gene TRBV12-3 or TRBV12-4 combines with J gene TRBJ1-5, with TRBD1 as a possible D gene (6 bases). Trimming cost V 1 base and J 3 bases, with 10 bases left between them. This CDR3 contains 15 residues. CDR3 coding DNA: TGTGCCAGCAGTTTAGGAGGGGGACTCAATCAGCCCCAGCATTTT. It encodes CASSLGGGLNQPQHF.

There are a few counts of this clonotype. The genes are TRBV6-2 or TRBV6-3 and TRBJ2-7, with 9 bases aligning to TRBD1. The CDR3 length is 14 residues. CDR1 MNHEY and CDR2 SVGEGT come from the germline V gene. The junction had 8 bases not matched to a gene; V was cut back by 6 bases and J by 5 bases. The CDR3 coding sequence is TGTGCCAGCAGAGCCGGGACAGGGTACCACGAGCAGTACTTC. Its translation: CASRAGTGYHEQYF.

A remark on this clonotype: One end of the junction fails to match germline, which may point to a read error. This chain links TRBV7-6 with TRBJ2-7, with a possible D match to TRBD2 (5 bases). Germline lookup yields CDR1 SGHVS and CDR2 FNYEAQ. This CDR3 is 13 amino acids long. The chain's CDR3 is CAGSLAPRYEQYF. In nucleotides, the CDR3 is TGTGCCGGCAGCTTAGCGCCGAGGTACGAGCAGTACTTC.

This clonotype was seen only a few times. V usage is TRBV5-1 and J usage is TRBJ2-1; 8 bases fit TRBD1. The CDR3 sequence is 14 residues long. V lost 0 bases and J lost 7; bases outside the gene matches: 3. Germline lookup yields CDR1 SGHRS and CDR2 YFSETQ. The CDR3 spells CASSLGRGLNEQFF. For the CDR3, the DNA is TGCGCCAGCAGCTTGGGCAGGGGGCTGAATGAGCAGTTCTTC.

The chain combines TRBV4-3 with TRBJ2-1; 11 bases are a match to TRBD2. The CDR3 totals 17 residues. Unmatched junction bases numbered 14, after V lost 4 bases and J lost 9 bases. Germline CDR1 LGHNA, CDR2 YSLEER. CDR3 sequence (DNA): TGCGCCAGCAGCCGGTCCCTACTAGCGGGAGTGGGGGCTGAGCAGTTCTTC. Amino acid sequence: CASSRSLLAGVGAEQFF.

This clonotype came up a few times. The chain couples TRBV29-1 to TRBJ2-3; 14 nucleotides match TRBD2. The V segment lost 4 bases and the J segment 7 bases; nucleotides outside the gene matches: 7. Germline-derived CDR1 and CDR2 are SQVTM and ANQGSEA. The CDR3 runs 15 residues. CDR3 loop: CSVGLAGGRGNTQYF. For the CDR3, the DNA is TGCAGCGTTGGACTAGCGGGAGGGAGGGGAAATACGCAGTATTTT.

This clonotype was found a few times. The chain links TRBV6-6 to TRBJ1-1; 7 bases are a match to TRBD1. Trimming took 7 bases from V and 1 from J; bases not matched to a gene: 12. Germline CDR1 MNHNY, CDR2 SVGAGI (reference sequence). This CDR3 has 16 residues. The CDR3 here is CASIAPKGQWNTEAFF. CDR3 sequence (DNA): TGTGCCAGCATTGCCCCTAAGGGACAGTGGAACACTGAAGCTTTCTTT.

This clonotype was seen a handful of times. The J gene is TRBJ2-7, the V gene TRBV18; TRBD1 agrees at 8 bases. CDR3 length: 14 residues. V was clipped by 3 bases and J by 2 bases; unmatched bases: 3. Germline lookup yields CDR1 KGHSH and CDR2 LQKENI. In DNA, the CDR3 is TGTGCCAGCTCACCTAGGACAGGGCCCTACGAGCAGTACTTC. Translated, it gives CASSPRTGPYEQYF. Looking up the rest from reference TRBV18 and TRBJ2-7 gives the full variable domain: NAGVMQNPRHLVRRRGQEARLRCSPMKGHSHVYWYRQLPEEGLKFMVYLQKENIIDESGMPKERFSAEFPKEGPSILRIQQVVRGDSAAYFCASSPRTGPYEQYFGPGTRLTVT.

There are a few counts of this clonotype. V gene TRBV20-1 combines with J gene TRBJ2-7; 9 nucleotides match TRBD1. The CDR3 consists of 13 residues. V was clipped by 5 bases and J by 4 bases; unmatched bases: 6. CDR1 and CDR2 (germline): DFQATT, SNEGSKA (reference sequence). Written as DNA, the CDR3 is TGCAGTGCTGGAGGGACAGGGAAATACGAGCAGTACTTC. This sequence encodes CSAGGTGKYEQYF.

This clonotype was seen more than once but under ten times. This rearrangement joins TRBV7-9 to TRBJ2-3; possible D gene TRBD2, 5 bases. V shed 1 base and J shed 2 bases, with 7 bases lying between them. The CDR3 covers 14 residues. Germline V CDR1 and CDR2: SEHNR, FQNEAQ (reference sequence). CDR3 region: CASSLGTFTDTQYF. In DNA form, the CDR3 reads TGTGCCAGCAGCTTAGGGACTTTCACAGATACGCAGTATTTT.

The chain joins TRBV18 to TRBJ2-7; 9 positions agree with TRBD2. V dropped 0 bases and J dropped 0; count of bases not matched to a gene: 0. CDR1 KGHSH and CDR2 LQKENI come from the germline V gene. The CDR3 covers 15 residues. The CDR3 nucleotides are TGTGCCAGCTCACCACCGACTAGCGGCTCCTACGAGCAGTACTTC. This translates into CASSPPTSGSYEQYF. The full variable domain, in which reference TRBV18 and TRBJ2-7 provide the parts outside the CDR3, is NAGVMQNPRHLVRRRGQEARLRCSPMKGHSHVYWYRQLPEEGLKFMVYLQKENIIDESGMPKERFSAEFPKEGPSILRIQQVVRGDSAAYFCASSPPTSGSYEQYFGPGTRLTVT.

The V and J genes are TRBV20-1 and TRBJ2-4; D possibly corresponds to TRBD1 (6 bases). Trimming removed 3 bases at V and 7 bases at J, with 10 bases between. There are 12 residues in the CDR3. Looked up from germline, CDR1 is DFQATT and CDR2 is SNEGSKA (reference sequence). In DNA form, the CDR3 reads TGCAGTGCTAGCAGGGGTTCGAACATTCAGTACTTC. Encoded protein: CSASRGSNIQYF.

The genes are TRBV7-2 and TRBJ2-3, with D possibly being TRBD1 or TRBD2 (6 bases each). CDR3 length: 16 residues. Trimming shortened V by 6 bases and J by 11 bases, and 27 bases separated the two germline ends. The germline gives CDR1 SGHTA, CDR2 FQGNSA. The CDR3 here is CASSPSGTQGRSGQYF. In nucleotides, the CDR3 is TGTGCCAGCAGTCCCTCCGGGACTCAGGGGAGGAGTGGGCAGTATTTT.